The 20 T cell receptor beta chains below come from one sample, sequenced in a study of blood T cells in healthy people across ages. A J-beta primer mix and a sample-barcoded 5' primer were used in a second PCR of roughly 7 to 12 cycles. TCRdb reprocessed the 5' RACE reads via MiXCR and lists one record per CDR3 protein. This table has 1.8 million or so distinct CDR3 sequences, 35% to 50% appearing once. Sequenced material: blood. All receptors come from a human donor in good health.

This chain links TRBV20-1 with TRBJ2-3; 11 bases align to TRBD2. Germline V CDR1 and CDR2: DFQATT, SNEGSKA (reference sequence). CDR3 length equals 15 residues. J gave up 4 bases and V 4 bases, and 7 bases lay outside the gene matches. CDR3 coding DNA: TGCAGTGCTATCCGGACTAGCGGGTCAGCAGATACGCAGTATTTT. As protein: CSAIRTSGSADTQYF.

The chain's CDR3 is CSARDSFSPLHF. For the CDR3, the DNA is TGCAGTGCGAGGGACAGTTTTTCACCCCTCCACTTT. V usage is TRBV20-1 and J usage is TRBJ1-6, with TRBD1 matching 7 bases. Germline V lookup: CDR1 DFQATT, CDR2 SNEGSKA (reference sequence). Losses at the gene ends were 6 bases for V and 9 bases for J; bases not matched to a gene: 5. The CDR3 is 12 residues long.

This clonotype has only a few counts. The V and J genes are TRBV5-1 and TRBJ2-7; D remains unclear. V was clipped by 0 bases and J by 7 bases, with 11 bases between them. Looked up from germline, CDR1 is SGHRS and CDR2 is YFSETQ. The CDR3 loop spans 13 amino acids. This chain's CDR3 is CASSLDVPREQYF. In DNA, the CDR3 is TGCGCCAGCAGCTTGGATGTCCCAAGGGAGCAGTACTTC.

The chain combines TRBV29-1 with TRBJ1-1; 8 bases agree with TRBD1. The ends lost 7 bases at V and 10 bases at J; junction bases unmatched: 11. The germline V gene encodes CDR1 SQVTM and CDR2 ANQGSEA. The CDR3 loop spans 12 amino acids. The CDR3, as DNA: TGCAGCGCCCGAAGGCCCGACAGGGGAGCTTTCTTT. As protein: CSARRPDRGAFF. The full variable domain, in which reference TRBV29-1 and TRBJ1-1 provide the parts outside the CDR3, is SAVISQKPSRDICQRGTSLTIQCQVDSQVTMMFWYRQQPGQSLTLIATANQGSEATYESGFVIDKFPISRPNLTFSTLTVSNMSPEDSSIYLCSARRPDRGAFFGQGTRLTVV.

This clonotype was counted between two and nine times. The chain recombines TRBV18 with TRBJ2-4; D is undetermined. The CDR3 runs 13 residues. Trimming removed 2 bases from V and 8 bases from J, with 10 bases in between. CDR1 and CDR2 (germline): KGHSH, LQKENI. CDR3 residues: CASSPYGRDIQYF. Written as DNA, the CDR3 is TGTGCCAGCTCACCATACGGAAGGGACATTCAGTACTTC.

This chain uses TRBV28 with TRBJ2-3, with D perhaps TRBD1 or TRBD2 (7 bases each). Per the germline V gene, CDR1 is MDHEN and CDR2 is SYDVKM. CDR3 length: 14 amino acids. V dropped 3 bases and J dropped 13 bases, with 20 bases sitting between them. The CDR3 reads CASSFQGGGRSEYF. Written as DNA, the CDR3 is TGTGCCAGCAGTTTTCAGGGGGGGGGCCGGTCGGAGTATTTT.

The chain has TRBV30 and TRBJ1-1, with a tentative D call TRBD1 (5 bases). V was shortened by 4 bases and J by 6 bases, with 15 bases between the two germline ends. This CDR3 contains 13 residues. Germline CDR1 GTSNPN, CDR2 SVGIG (reference sequence). The CDR3, as DNA: TGTGCCTGGAAGGGGAGGACGGGGTCTGAAGCTTTCTTT. Translated, it gives CAWKGRTGSEAFF.

The genes are TRBV29-1 and TRBJ2-3; weak D call: TRBD1 (5 bases). CDR1 is SQVTM and CDR2 is ANQGSEA in the germline V gene. Between the trimmed V and J ends, which lost 3 bases and 2 bases, there was a span of 27 bases. This CDR3 has 19 residues. The DNA for the CDR3 is TGCAGCGTTGAGACGACCAGGGTCGGCCAATTAATTTACACAGATACGCAGTATTTT. Its protein product is CSVETTRVGQLIYTDTQYF.

A few counts support this clonotype. This sequence joins TRBV7-2 and TRBJ1-4; a weak D match, TRBD1 (6 bases). CDR1 is SGHTA and CDR2 is FQGNSA in the germline V gene. The CDR3 runs 13 residues. V shed 8 bases and J shed 9 bases, with 16 bases lying between them. CDR3 nucleotides: TGTGCCAGCGCCGTCGAACGGGGGCAAAAACTGTTTTTT. It specifies CASAVERGQKLFF.

This clonotype was counted between two and nine times. The chain employs TRBV6-2 or TRBV6-3 and TRBJ1-4; D remains unclear. Deletions cut 3 bases from V and 7 bases from J, with 15 bases between. The germline CDR1 and CDR2 sequences are MNHEY and SVGEGT. This CDR3 contains 15 residues. The CDR3 coding sequence is TGTGCCAGCAGTTATACGGGCCGAGGGAGTGAAAAACTGTTTTTT. Protein product: CASSYTGRGSEKLFF.

In its sample, this clonotype was seen once. The V gene is TRBV3-1, the J gene TRBJ2-7; 7 bases agree with TRBD2. From germline, CDR1 is LGHDT and CDR2 YNNKEL (reference sequence). The CDR3 is 15 amino acids. V was clipped by 4 bases and J by 2 bases; unmatched bases: 8. The DNA for the CDR3 is TGTGCCAGCAGCCCCCGGGCTAGCGGAACCTACGAGCAGTACTTC. Residues: CASSPRASGTYEQYF.

This clonotype was detected ten times or more. The rearrangement joins TRBV29-1 to TRBJ1-2; D gene uncertain. Between the trimmed V and J ends, which lost 0 bases and 6 bases, there was a span of 5 bases. Germline V gene data show CDR1 as SQVTM and CDR2 as ANQGSEA. The CDR3 totals 11 residues. CDR3 residues: CSVEDLDGYTF. The CDR3 nucleotides read TGCAGCGTTGAAGACCTTGATGGCTACACCTTC.

The chain couples TRBV9 to TRBJ2-7, with 9 bases fitting TRBD2. The CDR3 covers 15 residues. V was pared by 0 bases and J by 4 bases, with 5 bases of the junction left unmatched. Germline V lookup: CDR1 SGDLS, CDR2 YYNGEE. The CDR3 region has the DNA TGTGCCAGCAGCGTAGCCGAGACTAGCGGTTACGAGCAGTACTTC. Translating it yields CASSVAETSGYEQYF.

This chain joins TRBV5-1 and TRBJ2-1, with D unresolved. The V end was cut by 3 bases, the J end by 3 bases, with 10 bases between. The CDR3 runs 14 residues. CDR1 and CDR2 (germline): SGHRS, YFSETQ. The CDR3: CASSSELSYNEQFF. The CDR3 DNA sequence: TGCGCCAGCAGCTCCGAACTCAGCTACAATGAGCAGTTCTTC. The full variable domain, its missing parts supplied by reference TRBV5-1 and TRBJ2-1, is KAGVTQTPRYLIKTRGQQVTLSCSPISGHRSVSWYQQTPGQGLQFLFEYFSETQRNKGNFPGRFSGRQFSNSRSEMNVSTLELGDSALYLCASSSELSYNEQFFGPGTRLTVL.

V gene TRBV7-9 combines with J gene TRBJ2-1; D remains unclear. Trimming cost V 6 bases and J 6 bases, with 12 bases left between them. This CDR3 is built from 13 residues. CDR1 SEHNR and CDR2 FQNEAQ come from the germline V gene (reference sequence). CDR3 nucleotide sequence: TGTGCCAGCAGACGACACGATACCAATGAGCAGTTCTTC. Its protein is CASRRHDTNEQFF.

The DNA of the CDR3 is TGTGCCAGCAGTGTGGGACTCGATACGCAGTATTTT. It is translated as CASSVGLDTQYF. This sequence joins TRBV9 and TRBJ2-3; perhaps TRBD2 as D (6 bases). Germline V lookup: CDR1 SGDLS, CDR2 YYNGEE. The CDR3 runs 12 residues. Trimming stripped 5 bases from V and 6 bases from J, with 10 bases between.

The chain joins TRBV6-1 to TRBJ1-1; D is unresolved. Germline values: CDR1 MNHNS, CDR2 SASEGT. The CDR3 has 14 residues. V dropped 0 bases and J dropped 3 bases, with 8 bases sitting between them. The CDR3 DNA reads as TGTGCCAGCAGTGAAGCCTGGGGAGACACTGAAGCTTTCTTT. Its protein product is CASSEAWGDTEAFF.

V gene TRBV20-1 combines with J gene TRBJ2-5; D call uncertain. The J call may not be correct, given that the DNA end is closer to TRBJ2-7. Germline V lookup: CDR1 DFQATT, CDR2 SNEGSKA (reference sequence). This CDR3 contains 15 residues. The CDR3 coding sequence is TGCAGTGCTAGAGCTGACGTATACAAGGGCTACGAGCAGTACTTC. Translation gives CSARADVYKGYEQYF.

This clonotype was seen a handful of times. V and J are TRBV12-3 or TRBV12-4 and TRBJ1-5; 11 bases match TRBD1. After removal of 5 bases from V and 6 bases from J, the junction contained 6 bases not matched to a gene. CDR3 length equals 15 residues. The CDR3 nucleotides are TGTGCCAGCAGTCCCCGGACAGGGGGCAGTCAGCCCCAGCATTTT. Translated, it gives CASSPRTGGSQPQHF.

This clonotype was found a few times. V and J are TRBV24-1 and TRBJ2-3; D is unclear. The germline CDR1 and CDR2 sequences are KGHDR and SFDVKD. The V gene lost 0 bases and the J gene lost 5 bases, with 5 bases spanning the gap. The CDR3 spans 13 residues. The CDR3 region has the DNA TGTGCCACCAGTGATTTGAGGGAAGATACGCAGTATTTT. Translation gives CATSDLREDTQYF.